A single sample is the source of the 30 T cell receptor beta chains below, sequenced in a study of blood T cell repertoires in COVID-19. The data were produced by immunoSEQ multiplex PCR, yet TCRdb's version contains in-frame clones alone and is incomplete. The top ten hold under 15% of the sample, which has roughly 100,000 clones, over 75% seen once. Sequenced material: peripheral blood. Receptor source: a human donor in a cohort sampled during active or convalescent COVID-19.

CDR3 loop: CASSVDREQPQHF. The CDR3 DNA follows: TGTGCCAGCAGTGTGGACAGGGAGCAGCCCCAGCATTTT. This chain joins TRBV6-4 and TRBJ1-5, with TRBD1 matching over 8 bases. Germline loops: CDR1 MRHNA, CDR2 SNTAGT. The CDR3 has 13 amino acids. The V and J ends lost 4 bases and 7 bases, in that order; junction bases with no gene match: 3.

This chain links TRBV7-3 with TRBJ1-1; D is unclear. CDR1 is SGHTA and CDR2 is FQGTGA in the germline V gene. This CDR3 contains 13 residues. Trimming pared 5 bases from V and 4 bases from J, leaving 11 bases between. The CDR3, as DNA: TGTGCCAGCAGCAAGGACCGGGGCACTGAAGCTTTCTTT. Protein sequence: CASSKDRGTEAFF.

The V gene is TRBV10-3, the J gene TRBJ1-1; D unresolved. Trimming pared 8 bases from V and 6 bases from J, leaving 16 bases between. Per the germline V gene, CDR1 is ENHRY and CDR2 is SYGVKD. This CDR3 is 13 amino acids long. The CDR3 here is CAIGRAPDAEAFF. Here the CDR3 DNA reads TGTGCCATCGGGCGGGCCCCGGACGCTGAAGCTTTCTTT.

The rearrangement joins TRBV6-1 to TRBJ1-5, with TRBD1 identical over 8 bases. CDR1 and CDR2 from the germline V gene are MNHNS and SASEGT. Losses at the gene ends were 2 bases for V and 5 bases for J; bases not matched to a gene: 5. The CDR3 has 15 residues. CDR3 region: CASSELGQGHQPQHF. In DNA form, the CDR3 reads TGTGCCAGCAGTGAACTCGGACAGGGACATCAGCCCCAGCATTTT.

This chain connects TRBV24-1 to TRBJ2-3; a possible D gene is TRBD1 (5 bases). V lost 7 bases to trimming and J lost 4 bases, with 14 bases between them. This CDR3 is 14 amino acids long. Germline CDR1 is KGHDR and CDR2 is SFDVKD. The CDR3 nucleotides are TGTGCCACCAGCCCCCAGGGAAGCGCAGATACGCAGTATTTT. It translates to CATSPQGSADTQYF.

The V and J genes are TRBV29-1 and TRBJ2-1, with a tentative D call TRBD1 (6 bases). CDR1 is SQVTM and CDR2 is ANQGSEA in the germline V gene. This CDR3 has 14 amino acids. Trimming removed 3 bases from V and 0 bases from J, with 9 bases in between. CDR3 loop: CSVDGQRSYNEQFF. The CDR3, as DNA: TGCAGCGTTGATGGACAGCGCTCCTACAATGAGCAGTTCTTC.

J is TRBJ2-5 and V is TRBV2; 8 bases are a match to TRBD1. V lost 6 bases, J lost 4 bases, and 7 bases stayed unmatched. The CDR3 consists of 14 residues. Germline-derived CDR1 and CDR2 are SNHLY and FYNNEI. The chain's CDR3 is CASRTDRGGETQYF. For the CDR3, the DNA is TGTGCCAGCAGGACAGACAGGGGCGGAGAGACCCAGTACTTC.

V and J are TRBV5-1 and TRBJ2-3; 13 nucleotides align to TRBD2. Losses at the gene ends were 4 bases for V and 2 bases for J; bases not matched to a gene: 4. In germline, CDR1 is SGHRS, CDR2 YFSETQ. The CDR3 is made up of 16 amino acids. DNA of the CDR3: TGCGCCAGCAGCACCGGGACTAGCGGGGTCACAGATACGCAGTATTTT. Its protein is CASSTGTSGVTDTQYF. Variable domain in full (rest from reference TRBV5-1 and TRBJ2-3): KAGVTQTPRYLIKTRGQQVTLSCSPISGHRSVSWYQQTPGQGLQFLFEYFSETQRNKGNFPGRFSGRQFSNSRSEMNVSTLELGDSALYLCASSTGTSGVTDTQYFGPGTRLTVL.

This sequence joins TRBV5-4 and TRBJ2-1, with a possible D match to TRBD2 (5 bases). CDR3 length equals 16 residues. The V end lost 0 bases, the J end lost 6 bases, and 16 bases lay between the germline ends. Germline V gene sequence: CDR1 SGHNT, CDR2 YYREEE (reference sequence). The CDR3 coding sequence is TGTGCCAGCAGCTTGGATCAGGCTAGCCTCGGCAATGAGCAGTTCTTC. Its translation is CASSLDQASLGNEQFF.

The chain carries TRBV19 and TRBJ2-7; a possible D gene is TRBD1 (6 bases). The germline CDR1 and CDR2 sequences are LNHDA and SQIVND (reference sequence). V shed 4 bases and J shed 0 bases, with 10 bases lying between them. This CDR3 has 14 residues. The CDR3 DNA reads as TGTGCCAGTAGTACCCGGGACAACTCCTACGAGCAGTACTTC. This translates into CASSTRDNSYEQYF.

This chain joins TRBV7-2 and TRBJ2-7; TRBD1 is a possible D gene (6 bases). Germline V lookup: CDR1 SGHTA, CDR2 FQGNSA. V lost 6 bases to trimming and J lost 4 bases, with 10 bases between them. The CDR3 consists of 12 residues. The CDR3 DNA reads as TGTGCCAGCAGATTGGACAGTTACGAGCAGTACTTC. This translates into CASRLDSYEQYF.

In its sample, this clone was seen once. The chain combines TRBV5-4 with TRBJ2-1; 10 nucleotides agree with TRBD2. With V trimmed by 4 bases and J by 2 bases, 6 bases remained unmatched. CDR1 and CDR2 (germline): SGHNT, YYREEE (reference sequence). The CDR3 runs 16 residues. The chain's CDR3 is CASSLQSGGAYNEQFF. The CDR3 DNA sequence: TGTGCCAGCAGCCTCCAGAGCGGGGGGGCCTACAATGAGCAGTTCTTC. The full variable domain, completed using reference TRBV5-4 and TRBJ2-1, is ETGVTQSPTHLIKTRGQQVTLRCSSQSGHNTVSWYQQALGQGPQFIFQYYREEENGRGNFPPRFSGLQFPNYSSELNVNALELDDSALYLCASSLQSGGAYNEQFFGPGTRLTVL.

This clone was picked up one time. The V and J genes are TRBV5-1 and TRBJ2-7; 12 bases align to TRBD2. Germline CDR1 reads SGHRS; CDR2 reads YFSETQ. The CDR3 loop spans 17 amino acids. The V and J ends lost 4 bases and 2 bases, in that order; junction bases with no gene match: 10. CDR3: CASSTGLAGTETYEQYF. CDR3 coding DNA: TGCGCCAGCAGCACCGGACTAGCGGGGACCGAAACCTACGAGCAGTACTTC.

V is TRBV7-8 and J is TRBJ1-2, with D perhaps matching TRBD1 (5 bases). CDR1 and CDR2 from the germline V gene are SGHVS and FQNEAQ. This CDR3 is built from 13 residues. V was shortened by 5 bases and J by 4 bases, with 11 bases between the two germline ends. For the CDR3, the DNA is TGTGCCAGCAGCCCCGACAGAACCTATGGCTACACCTTC. Amino acid sequence: CASSPDRTYGYTF.

The chain uses TRBV3-1 (or the pseudogene TRBV3-2) and TRBJ1-2, with D possibly being TRBD1 (6 bases). The CDR3 sequence is 13 residues long. Germline V CDR1 and CDR2: LGHDT, YNNKEL (reference sequence). V was pared by 4 bases and J by 4 bases, with 10 bases between. The CDR3 reads CASSRTEGYGYTF. The CDR3 DNA sequence: TGTGCCAGCAGCCGGACAGAAGGCTATGGCTACACCTTC.

This chain connects TRBV27 to TRBJ2-4; 7 bases are shared with TRBD2. V trimming: 6 bases; J trimming: 1 base; junction bases outside the gene matches: 9. Germline-derived CDR1 and CDR2 are MNHEY and SMNVEV (reference sequence). This CDR3 contains 16 residues. The CDR3 loop reads CASSPYGAGAKNIQYF. CDR3 DNA: TGTGCCAGCAGCCCATATGGAGCGGGGGCCAAAAACATTCAGTACTTC.

This chain uses TRBV4-2 with TRBJ2-3, with TRBD2 matching 12 bases. V dropped 0 bases and J dropped 3; count of bases not matched to a gene: 7. The CDR3 spans 18 residues. CDR1 LGHNA and CDR2 YNFKEQ come from the germline V gene. Here the CDR3 reads CASSQDPPSGGATDTQYF. CDR3 sequence (DNA): TGTGCCAGCAGCCAAGACCCCCCTAGCGGGGGGGCAACAGATACGCAGTATTTT.

The chain carries TRBV6-5 and TRBJ1-2, with D possibly matching TRBD1 (6 bases). This CDR3 is 15 amino acids long. The germline V and J ends were trimmed by 2 bases and 5 bases, with 15 bases remaining between them. From germline, CDR1 is MNHEY and CDR2 SVGAGI. The CDR3 sequence: CASSYRGGLGYGYTF. The CDR3 coding sequence is TGTGCCAGCAGTTACCGGGGGGGCTTAGGGTATGGCTACACCTTC.

The chain combines TRBV7-6 with TRBJ2-1; 7 bases are a match to TRBD2. From germline, CDR1 is SGHVS and CDR2 FNYEAQ. The CDR3 contains 16 residues. The junction had 8 bases not matched to a gene; V was cut back by 1 base and J by 5 bases. This CDR3 is CASSLGRAGSNNEQFF. CDR3 DNA sequence: TGTGCCAGCAGCTTAGGGAGAGCGGGGAGCAACAATGAGCAGTTCTTC.

The V call is TRBV24-1, the J call TRBJ2-1; D is perhaps TRBD1 (7 bases). Germline V gene lookup returns CDR1 KGHDR and CDR2 SFDVKD. Trimming left V 3 bases short and J 8 bases short, with 16 bases between. This CDR3 spans 15 amino acids. CDR3 in amino acids: CATSDRDRLDDEQFF. In DNA form, the CDR3 reads TGTGCCACCAGTGATCGGGACAGACTAGACGATGAGCAGTTCTTC.

The V and J genes are TRBV29-1 and TRBJ1-4; 7 bases are a match to TRBD1. Germline V gene sequence: CDR1 SQVTM, CDR2 ANQGSEA. This CDR3 has 12 amino acids. Trimming at V came to 1 base and at J to 10 bases, leaving 3 bases not matched to a gene. The CDR3 spells CSVEGQGVKLFF. The CDR3 nucleotides are TGCAGCGTTGAAGGACAGGGAGTAAAACTGTTTTTT.

For the CDR3, the DNA is TGTGCCTCCGGGATGGGCACAGATACGCAGTATTTT. Its protein is CASGMGTDTQYF. This chain links TRBV2 with TRBJ2-3, with D possibly TRBD2 on 5 matching bases. CDR3 length: 12 residues. The V gene lost 11 bases and the J gene lost 1 base, with 10 bases spanning the gap. CDR1 and CDR2 from the germline V gene are SNHLY and FYNNEI.

The chain links TRBV28 to TRBJ1-5; maybe TRBD1 (6 bases). The CDR3 runs to 14 residues. V was trimmed by 8 bases and J by 0 bases, leaving 11 bases between them. CDR1 and CDR2 from the germline V gene are MDHEN and SYDVKM. CDR3 bases: TGTGCCAGCGGCAGGGGTTTTAGCAATCAGCCCCAGCATTTT. Encoded protein: CASGRGFSNQPQHF. The full variable domain, its missing parts supplied by reference TRBV28 and TRBJ1-5, is DVKVTQSSRYLVKRTGEKVFLECVQDMDHENMFWYRQDPGLGLRLIYFSYDVKMKEKGDIPEGYSVSREKKERFSLILESASTNQTSMYLCASGRGFSNQPQHFGDGTRLSIL.

J is TRBJ2-2 and V is TRBV6-2 or TRBV6-3; 10 bases line up with TRBD1. Germline assignment: CDR1 MNHEY and CDR2 SVGEGT. V was clipped by 0 bases and J by 7 bases; unmatched bases: 8. The CDR3 contains 17 residues. CDR3 in amino acids: CASSYSKTGGPYGELFF. For the CDR3, the DNA is TGTGCCAGCAGTTACTCGAAGACAGGGGGCCCATACGGGGAGCTGTTTTTT.

The chain carries TRBV29-1 and TRBJ2-7; 9 positions agree with TRBD2. Germline V gives CDR1 SQVTM, CDR2 ANQGSEA. The V gene end was trimmed by 6 bases and the J gene end by 2 bases; junction bases not matched to a gene: 5. The CDR3 loop spans 13 amino acids. The CDR3 here is CSVRSSGAYEQYF. CDR3 nucleotide sequence: TGCAGCGTGCGGTCTAGCGGGGCCTACGAGCAGTACTTC.

This sequence joins TRBV19 and TRBJ2-2; possible D gene TRBD2, 6 bases. Germline lookup yields CDR1 LNHDA and CDR2 SQIVND (reference sequence). The CDR3 consists of 15 residues. Deletions cut 6 bases from V and 5 bases from J, with 16 bases between. For the CDR3, the DNA is TGTGCCAGTAGACAAAGGCCAGGGAGGACCGGGGAGCTGTTTTTT. It translates to CASRQRPGRTGELFF.

CDR3 amino acids: CASSGIRDRNNEQFF. The CDR3 DNA follows: TGTGCCAGCAGCGGTATCCGGGACAGAAACAATGAGCAGTTCTTC. V and J are TRBV11-2 and TRBJ2-1; 7 bases map to TRBD1. V shed 5 bases, J shed 5 bases, and the junction held 9 bases outside the gene matches. Germline V gene data show CDR1 as SGHAT and CDR2 as FQNNGV. The CDR3 contains 15 residues.

This sequence joins TRBV18 and TRBJ2-5; D might be TRBD2 (6 bases). This CDR3 comprises 15 residues. Germline CDR1 is KGHSH and CDR2 is LQKENI. Trimming took off 1 base at V and 4 bases at J, with 13 bases between the two ends. The CDR3 nucleotides are TGTGCCAGCTCACCACTCGCGGGGTCCGGAGAGACCCAGTACTTC. Translation: CASSPLAGSGETQYF.

The chain links TRBV2 to TRBJ1-1; 7 nucleotides agree with TRBD1. In germline, CDR1 is SNHLY, CDR2 FYNNEI. The length of the CDR3 is 14 residues. V was pared by 3 bases and J by 5 bases, with 6 bases of the junction left unmatched. The CDR3 spells CASSEIAGGTEAFF. The CDR3 bases are TGTGCCAGCAGTGAGATTGCAGGGGGAACTGAAGCTTTCTTT. Supplemented by reference TRBV2 and TRBJ1-1, the full variable domain reads EPEVTQTPSHQVTQMGQEVILRCVPISNHLYFYWYRQILGQKVEFLVSFYNNEISEKSEIFDDQFSVERPDGSNFTLKIRSTKLEDSAMYFCASSEIAGGTEAFFGQGTRLTVV.

J is TRBJ1-5 and V is TRBV5-5, with unresolved D. V lost 4 bases and J lost 4, with 9 bases in between. Germline CDR1 reads SGHKS; CDR2 reads YYEKEE (reference sequence). The CDR3 loop spans 13 amino acids. The CDR3 is CASSPAGNQPQHF. In DNA, the CDR3 is TGTGCCAGCAGCCCGGCAGGAAATCAGCCCCAGCATTTT.